The T cell receptor beta chain under discussion was sequenced for a study of blood T cell repertoires in COVID-19. In the study overall: Both acute and convalescent COVID-19 samples were obtained from the United States, Italy and Spain. PBMCs, B-cell-depleted T cells, or T cells provided the cDNA or gDNA that made up the material.

Study processing details: From reference gene primer amplification, estimates of nucleated cell counts were derived. Assay: immunoSEQ multiplex PCR; the TCRdb copy retains only in-frame clones and omits some. The V and J calls and clone size were taken over from that table, and D and trimming were inferred from the DNA. The table has over 150,000 clones, 80% to 90% seen once. V lost 7 bases to trimming and J lost 2 bases; unmatched junction nucleotides: 6. This CDR3 is built from 14 residues. CDR1 is MDHEN, CDR2 SYDVKM, per germline. The gene calls are TRBV28 and TRBJ1-2, with 8 bases fitting TRBD1. The sequencing sample was made of peripheral blood. The source is a man aged 18 to 30 who had recovered from COVID-19. This CDR3 reads CASNLHRGNYGYTF. The DNA of the CDR3 is TGTGCCAGCAACCTCCACAGGGGGAACTATGGCTACACCTTC.